This T cell receptor (beta chain) derives from a study of STAT5B mutations in CD4+ large granular lymphocyte leukemia. CDR3 size: 15 residues. The germline V gene encodes CDR1 MGHRA and CDR2 YSYEKL. The ends lost 4 bases at V and 4 bases at J; junction bases unmatched: 6. Sequencing was at survey level. TCRdb keeps only in-frame clones here, not all; method: immunoSEQ multiplex PCR. The sample lists 35,000 to 45,000 clones, around 86% seen once, with 2% to 3% in the top ten. The rearrangement joins TRBV4-1 to TRBJ2-3; 9 bases line up with TRBD2. The receptor comes from a human donor in good health. Sequences were obtained from CD4+ T cells from blood buffy coats. This CDR3 is CASSRPTSGSDTQYF. DNA for the CDR3: TGCGCCAGCAGCCGCCCGACTAGCGGATCAGATACGCAGTATTTT.